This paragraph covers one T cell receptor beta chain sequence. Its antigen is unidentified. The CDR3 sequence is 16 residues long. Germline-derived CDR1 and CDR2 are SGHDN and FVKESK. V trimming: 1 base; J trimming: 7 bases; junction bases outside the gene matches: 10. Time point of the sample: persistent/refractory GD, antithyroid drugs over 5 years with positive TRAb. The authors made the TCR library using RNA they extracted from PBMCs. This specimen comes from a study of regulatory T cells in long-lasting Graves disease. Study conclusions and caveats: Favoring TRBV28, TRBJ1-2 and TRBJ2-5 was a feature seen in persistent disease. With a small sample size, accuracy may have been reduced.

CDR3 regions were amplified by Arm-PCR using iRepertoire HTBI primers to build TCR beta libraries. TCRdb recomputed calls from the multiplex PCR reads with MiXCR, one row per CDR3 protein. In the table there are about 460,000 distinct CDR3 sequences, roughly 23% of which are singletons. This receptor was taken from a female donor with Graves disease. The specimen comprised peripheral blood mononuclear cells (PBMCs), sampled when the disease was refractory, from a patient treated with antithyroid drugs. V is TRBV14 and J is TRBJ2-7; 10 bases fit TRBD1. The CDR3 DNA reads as TGTGCCAGCAGCCAAGTAGGCGGGACAGGGGCATGGGAGCAGTACTTC. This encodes CASSQVGGTGAWEQYF.